This TCR beta chain was recorded in a study of spatial heterogeneity in lung cancer. Study as a whole: The study observed each unique TCR and UMI combination more than ten times on average in raw reads.

The time point here: sample taken at primary tumor resection. In each case, whole RNA from tumor, nontumor lung or frozen PBMC was sequenced unsorted. Untreated early-stage non-small cell lung cancer patients, approximately 76 in total, were the donors. Germline loops: CDR1 DFQATT, CDR2 SNEGSKA (reference sequence). This CDR3 is 15 amino acids long. Trimming pared 6 bases from V and 6 bases from J, leaving 21 bases between. This clonotype was seen many times. The presence of a unique molecular identifier marked each TCR cDNA molecule. MiXCR, run by TCRdb on the 5' RACE reads, gives a single entry per CDR3 protein. This sample has 20,000 to 25,000 distinct CDR3 sequences, with less than 6% found just once.

The sequencing used PBMCs, collected at surgery. The V and J genes are TRBV20-1 and TRBJ2-4; the D gene could be TRBD1 or TRBD2 (5 bases each). The TCR comes from a male donor with early-stage non-small cell lung cancer. CDR3 sequence: CSAVTPDRDRNIQYF. CDR3 coding DNA: TGCAGTGCCGTTACACCCGATAGGGACCGAAACATTCAGTACTTC.